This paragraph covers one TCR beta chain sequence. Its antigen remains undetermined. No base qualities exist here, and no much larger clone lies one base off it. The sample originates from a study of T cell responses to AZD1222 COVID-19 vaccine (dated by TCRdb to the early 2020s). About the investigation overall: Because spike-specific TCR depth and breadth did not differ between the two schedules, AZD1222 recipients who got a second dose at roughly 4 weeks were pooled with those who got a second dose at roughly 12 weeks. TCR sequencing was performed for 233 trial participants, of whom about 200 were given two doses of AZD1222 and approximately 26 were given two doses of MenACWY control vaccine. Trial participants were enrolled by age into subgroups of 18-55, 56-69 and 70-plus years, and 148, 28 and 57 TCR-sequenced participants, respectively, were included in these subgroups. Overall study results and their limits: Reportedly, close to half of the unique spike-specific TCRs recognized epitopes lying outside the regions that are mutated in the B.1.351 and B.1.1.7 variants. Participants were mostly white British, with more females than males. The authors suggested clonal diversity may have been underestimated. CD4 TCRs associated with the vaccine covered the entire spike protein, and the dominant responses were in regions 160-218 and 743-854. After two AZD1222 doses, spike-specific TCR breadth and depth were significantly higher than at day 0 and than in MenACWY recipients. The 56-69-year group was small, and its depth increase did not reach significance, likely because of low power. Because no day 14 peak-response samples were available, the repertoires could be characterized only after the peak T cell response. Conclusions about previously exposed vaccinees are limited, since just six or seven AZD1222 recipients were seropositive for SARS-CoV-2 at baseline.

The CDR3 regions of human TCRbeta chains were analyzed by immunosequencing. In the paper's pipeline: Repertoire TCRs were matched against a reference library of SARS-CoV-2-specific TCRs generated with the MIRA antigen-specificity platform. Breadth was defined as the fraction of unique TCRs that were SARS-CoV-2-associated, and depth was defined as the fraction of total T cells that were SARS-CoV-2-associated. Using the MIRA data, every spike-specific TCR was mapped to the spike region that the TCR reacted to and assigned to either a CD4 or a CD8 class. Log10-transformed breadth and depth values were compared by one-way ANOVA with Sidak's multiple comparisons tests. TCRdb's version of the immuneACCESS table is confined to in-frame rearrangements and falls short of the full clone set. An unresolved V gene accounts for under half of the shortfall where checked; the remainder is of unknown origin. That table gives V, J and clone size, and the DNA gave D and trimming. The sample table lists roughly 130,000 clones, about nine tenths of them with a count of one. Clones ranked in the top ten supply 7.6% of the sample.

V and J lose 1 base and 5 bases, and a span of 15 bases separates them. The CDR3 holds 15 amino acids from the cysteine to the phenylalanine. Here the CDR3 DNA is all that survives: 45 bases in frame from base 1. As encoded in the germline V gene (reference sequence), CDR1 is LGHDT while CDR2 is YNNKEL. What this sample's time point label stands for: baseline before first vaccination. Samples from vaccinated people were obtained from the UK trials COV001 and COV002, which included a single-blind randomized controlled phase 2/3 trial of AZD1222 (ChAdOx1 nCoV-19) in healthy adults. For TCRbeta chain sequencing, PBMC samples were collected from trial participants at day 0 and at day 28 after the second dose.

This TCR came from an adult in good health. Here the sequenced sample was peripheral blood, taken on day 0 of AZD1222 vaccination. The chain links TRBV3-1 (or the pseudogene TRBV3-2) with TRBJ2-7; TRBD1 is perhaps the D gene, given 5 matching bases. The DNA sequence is TGTGCCAGCAGCCAAGGCCCAGGGTCCCGGGACGAGCAGTACTTC. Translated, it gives CASSQGPGSRDEQYF.